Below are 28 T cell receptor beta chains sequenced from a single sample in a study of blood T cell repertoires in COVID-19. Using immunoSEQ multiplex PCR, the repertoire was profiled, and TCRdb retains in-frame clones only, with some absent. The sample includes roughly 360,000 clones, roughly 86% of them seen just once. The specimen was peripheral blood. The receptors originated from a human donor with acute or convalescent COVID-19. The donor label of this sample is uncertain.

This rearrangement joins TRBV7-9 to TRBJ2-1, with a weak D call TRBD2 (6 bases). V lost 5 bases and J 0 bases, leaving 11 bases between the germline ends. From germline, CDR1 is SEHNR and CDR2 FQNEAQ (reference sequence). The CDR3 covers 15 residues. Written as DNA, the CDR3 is TGTGCCAGCAGCCAAGGAGGGAGCTCCTACAATGAGCAGTTCTTC. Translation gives CASSQGGSSYNEQFF. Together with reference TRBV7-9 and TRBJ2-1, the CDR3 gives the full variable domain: DTGVSQNPRHKITKRGQNVTFRCDPISEHNRLYWYRQTLGQGPEFLTYFQNEAQLEKSRLLSDRFSAERPKGSFSTLEIQRTEQGDSAMYLCASSQGGSSYNEQFFGPGTRLTVL.

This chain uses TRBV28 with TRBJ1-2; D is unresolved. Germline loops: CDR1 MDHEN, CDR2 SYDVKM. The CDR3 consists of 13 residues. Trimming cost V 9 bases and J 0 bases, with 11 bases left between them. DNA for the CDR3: TGTGCCAGTTCCACACCCTCTAACTATGGCTACACCTTC. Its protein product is CASSTPSNYGYTF.

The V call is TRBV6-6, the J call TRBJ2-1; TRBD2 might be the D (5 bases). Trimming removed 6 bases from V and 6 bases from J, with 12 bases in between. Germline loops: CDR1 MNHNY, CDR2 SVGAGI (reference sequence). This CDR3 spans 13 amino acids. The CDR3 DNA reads TGTGCCAGCAGCCTCGGCGGACTCAATGAGCAGTTCTTC. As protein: CASSLGGLNEQFF.

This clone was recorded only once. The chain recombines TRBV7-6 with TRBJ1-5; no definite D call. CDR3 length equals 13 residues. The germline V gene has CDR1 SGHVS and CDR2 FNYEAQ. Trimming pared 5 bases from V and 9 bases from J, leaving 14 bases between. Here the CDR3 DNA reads TGTGCCAGCAGCCTTAGCGGGGTATGGCCCCAGCATTTT. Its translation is CASSLSGVWPQHF.

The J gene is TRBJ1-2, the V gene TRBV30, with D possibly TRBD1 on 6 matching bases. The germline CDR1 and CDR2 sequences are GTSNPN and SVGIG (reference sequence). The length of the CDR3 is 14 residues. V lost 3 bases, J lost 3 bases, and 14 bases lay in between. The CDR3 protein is CAWSPTWTDYGYTF. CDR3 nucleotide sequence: TGTGCCTGGAGCCCCACATGGACAGACTATGGCTACACCTTC.

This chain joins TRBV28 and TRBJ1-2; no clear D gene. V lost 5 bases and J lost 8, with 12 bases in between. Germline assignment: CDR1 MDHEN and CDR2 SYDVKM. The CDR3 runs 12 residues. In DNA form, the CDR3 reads TGTGCCAGCAGTCGACATCCAAACGGCTACACCTTC. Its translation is CASSRHPNGYTF.

In DNA, the CDR3 is TGTGCCAGCAGCAAAGGGAGTGGGTCCTATAATTCACCCCTCCACTTT. Encoded protein: CASSKGSGSYNSPLHF. The chain uses TRBV21-1 and TRBJ1-6. TRBV21-1 is a documented pseudogene. The CDR3 is made up of 16 amino acids.

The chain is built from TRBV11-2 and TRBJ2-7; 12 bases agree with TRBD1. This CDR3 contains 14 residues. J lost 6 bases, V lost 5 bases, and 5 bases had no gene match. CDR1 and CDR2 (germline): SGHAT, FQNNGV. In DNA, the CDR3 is TGTGCCAGCAGCCCGCAGGGACAGGGGGCCGAGCAGTACTTC. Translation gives CASSPQGQGAEQYF.

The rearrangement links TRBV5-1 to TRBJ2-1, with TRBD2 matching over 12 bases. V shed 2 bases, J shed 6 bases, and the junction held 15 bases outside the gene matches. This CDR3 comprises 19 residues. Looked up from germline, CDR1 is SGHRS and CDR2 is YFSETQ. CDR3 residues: CASSFAPTGTSGGTNEQFF. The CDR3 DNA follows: TGCGCCAGCAGCTTCGCACCGACAGGAACTAGCGGGGGGACCAATGAGCAGTTCTTC.

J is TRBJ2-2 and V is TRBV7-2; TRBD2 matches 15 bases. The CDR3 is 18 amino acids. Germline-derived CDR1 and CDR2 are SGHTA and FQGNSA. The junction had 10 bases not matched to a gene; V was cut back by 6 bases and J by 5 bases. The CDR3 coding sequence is TGTGCCAGCAGGGATAACGGACTAGCGGGAGGGGGTACCGGGGAGCTGTTTTTT. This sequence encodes CASRDNGLAGGGTGELFF.

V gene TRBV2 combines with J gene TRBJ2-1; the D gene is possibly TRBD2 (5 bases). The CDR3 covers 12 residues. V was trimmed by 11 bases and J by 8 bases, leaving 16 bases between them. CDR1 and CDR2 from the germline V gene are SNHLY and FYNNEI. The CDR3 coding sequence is TGTGCCTCCGACAACGCGGGTTATGAGCAGTTCTTC. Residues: CASDNAGYEQFF.

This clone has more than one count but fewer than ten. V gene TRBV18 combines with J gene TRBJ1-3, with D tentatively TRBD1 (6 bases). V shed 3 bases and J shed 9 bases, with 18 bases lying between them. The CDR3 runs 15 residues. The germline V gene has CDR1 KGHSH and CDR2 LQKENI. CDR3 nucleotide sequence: TGTGCCAGCTCACCTGGACAGCATCCAGTGGGCACCATATATTTT. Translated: CASSPGQHPVGTIYF.

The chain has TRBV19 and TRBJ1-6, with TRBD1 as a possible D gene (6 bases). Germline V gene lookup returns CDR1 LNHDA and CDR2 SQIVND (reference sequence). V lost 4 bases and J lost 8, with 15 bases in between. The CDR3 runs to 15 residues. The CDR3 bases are TGTGCCAGTAGTAACCGACGCCACAGGGATTCACCCCTCCACTTT. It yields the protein CASSNRRHRDSPLHF. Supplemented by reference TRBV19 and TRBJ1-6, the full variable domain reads DGGITQSPKYLFRKEGQNVTLSCEQNLNHDAMYWYRQDPGQGLRLIYYSQIVNDFQKGDIAEGYSVSREKKESFPLTVTSAQKNPTAFYLCASSNRRHRDSPLHFGNGTRLTVT.

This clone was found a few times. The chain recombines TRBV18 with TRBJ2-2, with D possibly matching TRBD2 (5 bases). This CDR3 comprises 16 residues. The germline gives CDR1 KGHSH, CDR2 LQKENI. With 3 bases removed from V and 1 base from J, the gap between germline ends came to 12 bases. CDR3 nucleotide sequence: TGTGCCAGCTCACCTTTAGCGAATCAGAACACCGGGGAGCTGTTTTTT. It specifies CASSPLANQNTGELFF.

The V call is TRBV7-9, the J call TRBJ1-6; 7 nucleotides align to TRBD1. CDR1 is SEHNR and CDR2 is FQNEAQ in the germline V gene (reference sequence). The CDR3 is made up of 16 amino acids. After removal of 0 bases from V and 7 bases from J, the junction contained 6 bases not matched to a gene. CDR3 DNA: TGTGCCAGCAGCTTAGCTCCGGGACAGACAAATTCACCCCTCCACTTT. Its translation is CASSLAPGQTNSPLHF.

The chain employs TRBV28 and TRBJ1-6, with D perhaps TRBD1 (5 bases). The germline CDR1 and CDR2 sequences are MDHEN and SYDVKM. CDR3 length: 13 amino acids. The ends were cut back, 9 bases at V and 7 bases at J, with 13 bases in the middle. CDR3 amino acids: CASELGGNSPLHF. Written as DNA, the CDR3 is TGTGCCAGTGAATTGGGGGGAAATTCACCCCTCCACTTT.

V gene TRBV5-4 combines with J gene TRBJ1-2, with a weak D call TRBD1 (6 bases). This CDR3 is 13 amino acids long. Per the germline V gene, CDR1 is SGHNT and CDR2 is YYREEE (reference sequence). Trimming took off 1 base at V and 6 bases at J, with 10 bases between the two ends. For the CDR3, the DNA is TGTGCCAGCAGCTTGAGGCCAGGGGATGGCTACACCTTC. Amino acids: CASSLRPGDGYTF.

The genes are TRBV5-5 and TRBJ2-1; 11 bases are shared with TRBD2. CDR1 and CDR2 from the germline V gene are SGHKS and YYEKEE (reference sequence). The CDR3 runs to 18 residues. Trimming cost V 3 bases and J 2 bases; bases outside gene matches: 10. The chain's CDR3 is CASSSRVTSGAPYNEQFF. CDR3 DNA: TGTGCCAGCAGCTCCCGAGTGACTAGCGGGGCCCCCTACAATGAGCAGTTCTTC.

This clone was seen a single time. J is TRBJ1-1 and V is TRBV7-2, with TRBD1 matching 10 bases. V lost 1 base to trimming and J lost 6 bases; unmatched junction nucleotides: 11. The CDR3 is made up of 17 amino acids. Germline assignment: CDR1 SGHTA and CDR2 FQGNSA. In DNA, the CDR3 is TGTGCCAGCAGCTTAGTGGGGACAGGGGTGACAGGGGCTGAAGCTTTCTTT. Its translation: CASSLVGTGVTGAEAFF.

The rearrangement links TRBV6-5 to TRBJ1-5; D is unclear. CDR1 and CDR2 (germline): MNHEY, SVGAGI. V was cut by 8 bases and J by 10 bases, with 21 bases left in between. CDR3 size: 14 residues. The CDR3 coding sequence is TGTGCCAGCCGAAGCGGCCAGCCGAGTCGCCCCCAGCATTTT. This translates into CASRSGQPSRPQHF.

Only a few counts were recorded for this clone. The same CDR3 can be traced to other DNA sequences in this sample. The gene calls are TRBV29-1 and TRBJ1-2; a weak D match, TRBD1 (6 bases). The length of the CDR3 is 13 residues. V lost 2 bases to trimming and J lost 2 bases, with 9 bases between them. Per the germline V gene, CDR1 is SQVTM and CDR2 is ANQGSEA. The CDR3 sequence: CSVEQGTNYGYTF. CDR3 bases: TGCAGCGTTGAACAGGGGACCAACTATGGCTACACCTTC.

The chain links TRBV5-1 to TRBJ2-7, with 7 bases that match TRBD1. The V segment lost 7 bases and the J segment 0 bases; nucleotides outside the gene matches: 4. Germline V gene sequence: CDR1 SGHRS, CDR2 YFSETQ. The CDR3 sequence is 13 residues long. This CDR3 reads CASRQGPSYEQYF. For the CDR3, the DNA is TGCGCCAGCCGACAGGGACCCTCCTACGAGCAGTACTTC. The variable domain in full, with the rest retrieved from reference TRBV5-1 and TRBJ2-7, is KAGVTQTPRYLIKTRGQQVTLSCSPISGHRSVSWYQQTPGQGLQFLFEYFSETQRNKGNFPGRFSGRQFSNSRSEMNVSTLELGDSALYLCASRQGPSYEQYFGPGTRLTVT.

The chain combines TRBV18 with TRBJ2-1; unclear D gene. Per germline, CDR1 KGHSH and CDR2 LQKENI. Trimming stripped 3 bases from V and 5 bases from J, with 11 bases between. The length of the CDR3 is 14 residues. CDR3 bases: TGTGCCAGCTCACCGGGCGAACGTAACAATGAGCAGTTCTTC. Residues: CASSPGERNNEQFF. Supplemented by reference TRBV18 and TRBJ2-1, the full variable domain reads NAGVMQNPRHLVRRRGQEARLRCSPMKGHSHVYWYRQLPEEGLKFMVYLQKENIIDESGMPKERFSAEFPKEGPSILRIQQVVRGDSAAYFCASSPGERNNEQFFGPGTRLTVL.

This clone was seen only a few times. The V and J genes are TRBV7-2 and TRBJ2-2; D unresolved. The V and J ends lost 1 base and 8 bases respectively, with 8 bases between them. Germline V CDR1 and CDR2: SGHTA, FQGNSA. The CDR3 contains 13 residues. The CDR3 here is CASSLELLGELFF. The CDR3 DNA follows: TGTGCCAGCAGCTTAGAGTTGCTAGGGGAGCTGTTTTTT.

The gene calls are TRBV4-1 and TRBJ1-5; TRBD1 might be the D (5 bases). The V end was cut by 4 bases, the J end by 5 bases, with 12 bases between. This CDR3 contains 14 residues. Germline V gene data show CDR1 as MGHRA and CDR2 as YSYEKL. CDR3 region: CASSPQGYDQPQHF. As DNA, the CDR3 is TGCGCCAGCAGCCCTCAGGGATATGATCAGCCCCAGCATTTT.

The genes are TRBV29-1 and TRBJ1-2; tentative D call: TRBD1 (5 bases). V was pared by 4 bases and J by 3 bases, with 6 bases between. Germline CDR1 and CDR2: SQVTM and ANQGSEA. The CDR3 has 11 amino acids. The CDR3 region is CSVARDYGYTF. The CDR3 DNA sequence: TGCAGCGTTGCCAGGGACTATGGCTACACCTTC.

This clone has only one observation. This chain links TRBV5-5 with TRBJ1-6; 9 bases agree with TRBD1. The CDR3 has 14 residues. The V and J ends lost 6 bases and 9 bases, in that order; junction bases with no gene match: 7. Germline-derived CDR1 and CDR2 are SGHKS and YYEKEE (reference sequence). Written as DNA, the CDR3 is TGTGCCAGCAACACAGGGGGCGCACGTTCACCCCTCCACTTT. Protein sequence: CASNTGGARSPLHF.

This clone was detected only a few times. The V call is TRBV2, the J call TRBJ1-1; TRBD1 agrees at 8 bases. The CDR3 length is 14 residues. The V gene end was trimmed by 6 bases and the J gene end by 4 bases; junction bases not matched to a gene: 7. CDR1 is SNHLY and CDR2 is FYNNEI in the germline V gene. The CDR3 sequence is CASRQDRVGTEAFF. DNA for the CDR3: TGTGCCAGCAGGCAGGACAGGGTAGGCACTGAAGCTTTCTTT.